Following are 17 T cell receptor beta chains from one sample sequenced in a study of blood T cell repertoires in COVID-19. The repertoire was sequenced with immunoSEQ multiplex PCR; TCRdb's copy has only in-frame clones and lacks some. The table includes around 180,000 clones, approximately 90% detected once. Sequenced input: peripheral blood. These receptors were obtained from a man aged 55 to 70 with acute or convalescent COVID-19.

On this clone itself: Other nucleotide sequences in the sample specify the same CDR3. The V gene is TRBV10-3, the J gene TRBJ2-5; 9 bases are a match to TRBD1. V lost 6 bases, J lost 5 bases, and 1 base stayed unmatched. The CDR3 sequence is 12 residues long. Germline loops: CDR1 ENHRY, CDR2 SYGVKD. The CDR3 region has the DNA TGTGCCATCAGAGACAGGGGGGAGACCCAGTACTTC. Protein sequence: CAIRDRGETQYF.

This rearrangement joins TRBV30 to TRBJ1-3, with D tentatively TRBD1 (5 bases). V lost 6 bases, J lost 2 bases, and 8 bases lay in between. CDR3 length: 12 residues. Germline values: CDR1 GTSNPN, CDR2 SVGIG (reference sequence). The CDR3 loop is CACQGTGNTIYF. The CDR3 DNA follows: TGTGCCTGTCAGGGTACTGGAAACACCATATATTTT.

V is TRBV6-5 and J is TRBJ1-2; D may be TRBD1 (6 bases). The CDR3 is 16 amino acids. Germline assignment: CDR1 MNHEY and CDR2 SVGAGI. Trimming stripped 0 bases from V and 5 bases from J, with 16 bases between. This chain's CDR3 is CASSYSGKRGSYGYTF. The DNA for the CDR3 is TGTGCCAGCAGTTACTCAGGGAAGAGGGGGAGTTATGGCTACACCTTC.

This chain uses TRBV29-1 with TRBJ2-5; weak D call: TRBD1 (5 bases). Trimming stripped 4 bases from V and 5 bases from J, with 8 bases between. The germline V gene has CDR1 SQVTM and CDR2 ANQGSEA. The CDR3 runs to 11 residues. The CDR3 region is CSVAQGETQYF. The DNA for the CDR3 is TGCAGCGTTGCCCAGGGCGAGACCCAGTACTTC.

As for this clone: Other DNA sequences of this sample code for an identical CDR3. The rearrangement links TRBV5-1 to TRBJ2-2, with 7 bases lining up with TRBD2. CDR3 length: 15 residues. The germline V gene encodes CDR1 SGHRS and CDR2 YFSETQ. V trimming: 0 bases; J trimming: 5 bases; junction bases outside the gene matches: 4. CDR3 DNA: TGCGCCAGCAGCTTGGGCGGGAGAGGGACCGGGGAGCTGTTTTTT. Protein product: CASSLGGRGTGELFF.

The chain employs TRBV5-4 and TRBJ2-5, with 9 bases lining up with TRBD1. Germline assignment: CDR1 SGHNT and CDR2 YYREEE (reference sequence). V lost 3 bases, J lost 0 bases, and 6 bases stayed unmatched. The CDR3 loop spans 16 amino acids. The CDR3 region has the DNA TGTGCCAGCAGCTGGAGGACAGGGGCGTACCAAGAGACCCAGTACTTC. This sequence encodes CASSWRTGAYQETQYF.

In DNA, the CDR3 is TGTGCCAGCAGCTTAACGTTGGGGGGTGGCACTGAAGCTTTCTTT. Protein: CASSLTLGGGTEAFF. The rearrangement links TRBV7-9 to TRBJ1-1, with a possible D match to TRBD1 (5 bases). The V gene's germline CDR1 is SEHNR and CDR2 FQNEAQ (reference sequence). The CDR3 has 15 residues. The V gene lost 2 bases and the J gene lost 4 bases, with 14 bases spanning the gap.

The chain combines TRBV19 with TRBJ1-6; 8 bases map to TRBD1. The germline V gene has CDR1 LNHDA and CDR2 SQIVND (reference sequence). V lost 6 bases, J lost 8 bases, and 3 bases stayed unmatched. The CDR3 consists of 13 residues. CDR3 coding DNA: TGTGCCAGTAGGGGACAGGCCTATTCACCCCTCCACTTT. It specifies CASRGQAYSPLHF.

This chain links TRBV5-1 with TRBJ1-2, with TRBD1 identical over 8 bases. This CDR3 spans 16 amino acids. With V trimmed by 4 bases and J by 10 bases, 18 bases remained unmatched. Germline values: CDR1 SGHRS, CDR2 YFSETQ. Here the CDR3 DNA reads TGCGCCAGCAGCGCGCGATTCGATCCGGGACAGGCGCTCTACACCTTC. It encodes CASSARFDPGQALYTF.

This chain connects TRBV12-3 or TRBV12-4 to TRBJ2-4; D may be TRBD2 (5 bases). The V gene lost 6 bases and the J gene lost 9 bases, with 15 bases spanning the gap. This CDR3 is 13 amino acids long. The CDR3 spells CASSLDSLGIQYF. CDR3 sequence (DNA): TGTGCCAGCAGCCTGGACTCGCTTGGCATTCAGTACTTC.

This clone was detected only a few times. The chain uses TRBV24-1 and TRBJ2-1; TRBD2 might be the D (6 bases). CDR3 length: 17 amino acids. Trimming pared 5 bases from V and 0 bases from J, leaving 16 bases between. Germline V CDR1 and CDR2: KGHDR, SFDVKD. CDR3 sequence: CATSVYGGPSSYNEQFF. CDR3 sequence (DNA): TGTGCCACCAGTGTCTACGGGGGACCTAGCTCCTACAATGAGCAGTTCTTC.

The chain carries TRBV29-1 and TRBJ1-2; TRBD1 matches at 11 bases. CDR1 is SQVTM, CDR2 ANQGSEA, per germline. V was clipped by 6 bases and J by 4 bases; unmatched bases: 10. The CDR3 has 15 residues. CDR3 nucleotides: TGCAGCGTCTTACGGACAGGGGGCGCGGGCTATGGCTACACCTTC. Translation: CSVLRTGGAGYGYTF.

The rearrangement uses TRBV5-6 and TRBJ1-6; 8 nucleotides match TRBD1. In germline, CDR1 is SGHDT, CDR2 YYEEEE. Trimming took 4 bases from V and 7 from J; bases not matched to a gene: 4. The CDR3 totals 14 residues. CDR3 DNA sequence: TGTGCCAGCAGCCAGGGGGCTTGGAATTCACCCCTCCACTTT. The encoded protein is CASSQGAWNSPLHF. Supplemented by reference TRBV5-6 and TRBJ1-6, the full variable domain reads DAGVTQSPTHLIKTRGQQVTLRCSPKSGHDTVSWYQQALGQGPQFIFQYYEEEERQRGNFPDRFSGHQFPNYSSELNVNALLLGDSALYLCASSQGAWNSPLHFGNGTRLTVT.

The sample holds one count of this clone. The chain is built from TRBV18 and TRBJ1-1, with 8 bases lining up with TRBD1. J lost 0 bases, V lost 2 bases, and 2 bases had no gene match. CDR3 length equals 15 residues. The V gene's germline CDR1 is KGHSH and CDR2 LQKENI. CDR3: CASSPWGQVNTEAFF. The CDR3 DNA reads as TGTGCCAGCTCACCATGGGGACAGGTGAACACTGAAGCTTTCTTT.

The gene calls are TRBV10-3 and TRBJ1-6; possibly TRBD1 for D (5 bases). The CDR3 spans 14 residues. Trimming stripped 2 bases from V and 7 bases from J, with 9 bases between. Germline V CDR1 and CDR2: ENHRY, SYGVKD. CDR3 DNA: TGTGCCATCAGTGAGGCACAGGCAAATTCACCCCTCCACTTT. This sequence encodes CAISEAQANSPLHF.

The CDR3: CASSPWGQLNYGYTF. The CDR3 nucleotides read TGTGCCAGCAGTCCCTGGGGACAACTCAACTATGGCTACACCTTC. The chain carries TRBV6-2 or TRBV6-3 and TRBJ1-2, with a tentative D call TRBD1 (6 bases). This CDR3 has 15 amino acids. From germline, CDR1 is MNHEY and CDR2 SVGEGT. V lost 5 bases, J lost 2 bases, and 15 bases lay in between.

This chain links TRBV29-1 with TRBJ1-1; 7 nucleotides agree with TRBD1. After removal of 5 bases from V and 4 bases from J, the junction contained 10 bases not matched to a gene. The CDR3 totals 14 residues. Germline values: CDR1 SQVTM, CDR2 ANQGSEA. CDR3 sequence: CSVTTGAGSTEAFF. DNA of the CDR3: TGCAGCGTTACCACAGGGGCCGGGAGCACTGAAGCTTTCTTT.